The 31 T cell receptor beta chains below come from one sample, sequenced in a study of cytomegalovirus exposure and HLA in healthy donors. The data were produced by immunoSEQ multiplex PCR, yet TCRdb's version contains in-frame clones alone and is incomplete. The sample has around 150,000 clones, about nine tenths seen once; the top ten hold over 4%. The source material was PBMCs. All receptors come from a man aged 18 to 35 in good health and CMV-seropositive.

This rearrangement joins TRBV27 to TRBJ1-2; TRBD1 aligns across 10 bases. CDR3 length: 16 residues. V lost 5 bases, J lost 10 bases, and 16 bases stayed unmatched. Germline CDR1 reads MNHEY; CDR2 reads SMNVEV (reference sequence). This CDR3 is CASSPYTTRDRGFYTF. The CDR3 nucleotides read TGTGCCAGCAGTCCCTACACAACCCGGGACAGGGGTTTCTACACCTTC.

The chain is built from TRBV11-3 and TRBJ2-1; 10 bases align to TRBD2. V lost 4 bases and J lost 4; bases outside the gene matches: 4. There are 15 residues in the CDR3. Germline V gene sequence: CDR1 SGHNT, CDR2 YENEEA. The CDR3 DNA is TGTGCCAGCAGCTCCCTAGCGGGAGCTTACAATGAGCAGTTCTTC. Translating it yields CASSSLAGAYNEQFF. The whole variable domain, filled in from reference TRBV11-3 and TRBJ2-1, reads EAGVVQSPRYKIIEKKQPVAFWCNPISGHNTLYWYLQNLGQGPELLIRYENEEAVDDSQLPKDRFSAERLKGVDSTLKIQPAELGDSAVYLCASSSLAGAYNEQFFGPGTRLTVL.

V and J are TRBV5-5 and TRBJ2-2; 8 nucleotides match TRBD2. The CDR3 has 18 amino acids. Germline V gene sequence: CDR1 SGHKS, CDR2 YYEKEE (reference sequence). Trimming at V came to 1 base and at J to 3 bases, leaving 11 bases not matched to a gene. In nucleotides, the CDR3 is TGTGCCAGCAGCTTGTTAGGGGGAGGACTAGCTTACACCGGGGAGCTGTTTTTT. Amino acids: CASSLLGGGLAYTGELFF. Together with reference TRBV5-5 and TRBJ2-2, the CDR3 gives the full variable domain: DAGVTQSPTHLIKTRGQQVTLRCSPISGHKSVSWYQQVLGQGPQFIFQYYEKEERGRGNFPDRFSARQFPNYSSELNVNALLLGDSALYLCASSLLGGGLAYTGELFFGEGSRLTVL.

CDR3 protein: CAWGGEDRVTYEQYF. CDR3 bases: TGTGCCTGGGGGGGGGAGGACAGGGTGACCTACGAGCAGTACTTC. V usage is TRBV30 and J usage is TRBJ2-7, with D possibly being TRBD1 (8 bases). The CDR3 runs to 15 residues. The germline V gene has CDR1 GTSNPN and CDR2 SVGIG (reference sequence). V lost 5 bases, J lost 2 bases, and 19 bases lay in between.

The chain recombines TRBV27 with TRBJ2-1; perhaps TRBD1 as D (6 bases). The V gene lost 6 bases and the J gene lost 0 bases, with 18 bases spanning the gap. Looked up from germline, CDR1 is MNHEY and CDR2 is SMNVEV (reference sequence). The CDR3 is 17 residues long. CDR3 protein: CASRLVVGASSYNEQFF. The CDR3, as DNA: TGTGCCAGCAGACTAGTAGTGGGGGCGAGCTCCTACAATGAGCAGTTCTTC.

This chain links TRBV28 with TRBJ2-1; no firm D call. V was trimmed by 4 bases and J by 2 bases, leaving 21 bases between them. This CDR3 is built from 18 residues. Germline V gene lookup returns CDR1 MDHEN and CDR2 SYDVKM. The CDR3 nucleotides are TGTGCCAGCAGTTCAATGACGCCCCGTCTAGGAACCTACAATGAGCAGTTCTTC. Encoded protein: CASSSMTPRLGTYNEQFF.

The CDR3 bases are TGTGCCACCGGGACTAGCGGGAGGGAGACCCAGTACTTC. Translated: CATGTSGRETQYF. V gene TRBV2 combines with J gene TRBJ2-5; TRBD2 matches at 15 bases. Germline V CDR1 and CDR2: SNHLY, FYNNEI. V lost 10 bases and J lost 5; bases outside the gene matches: 2. This CDR3 has 13 residues.

The sample holds a few counts of this clone. This CDR3 reads CASSYEEDREAFF. CDR3 DNA sequence: TGTGCCAGCAGTTACGAAGAGGACAGGGAGGCTTTCTTT. The rearrangement joins TRBV6-5 to TRBJ1-1, with 8 bases lining up with TRBD1. In germline, CDR1 is MNHEY, CDR2 SVGAGI. CDR3 length: 13 residues. V shed 2 bases and J 11 bases; nucleotides not matched to a gene: 7.

The genes are TRBV2 and TRBJ2-7; the match to TRBD1 covers 8 bases. V dropped 4 bases and J dropped 6; count of bases not matched to a gene: 11. This CDR3 contains 15 residues. The V gene's germline CDR1 is SNHLY and CDR2 FYNNEI. The DNA of the CDR3 is TGTGCCAGCAGTGTGAGGGTTCAGGGGGCGAGCGAGCAGTACTTC. It codes for CASSVRVQGASEQYF.

This clone came up a few times. V usage is TRBV15 and J usage is TRBJ1-1, with a possible D match to TRBD1 (5 bases). The length of the CDR3 is 11 residues. Per the germline V gene, CDR1 is LNHNV and CDR2 is YYDKDF (reference sequence). V was clipped by 3 bases and J by 7 bases, with 6 bases between them. The CDR3 spells CATSRGLEAFF. The CDR3 DNA reads as TGTGCCACCAGCAGGGGACTTGAAGCTTTCTTT.

A note on this clone: Other nucleotide sequences in the sample specify the same CDR3. The chain links TRBV9 to TRBJ2-7, with TRBD2 matching 7 bases. J gave up 2 bases and V 0 bases, and 2 bases lay outside the gene matches. Germline CDR1 SGDLS, CDR2 YYNGEE. CDR3 size: 14 residues. This CDR3 reads CASSVGSGTYEQYF. The CDR3 nucleotides are TGTGCCAGCAGCGTAGGCAGCGGGACCTACGAGCAGTACTTC.

Ten or more counts support this clone. The chain uses TRBV9 and TRBJ2-2; 10 bases map to TRBD2. Per the germline V gene, CDR1 is SGDLS and CDR2 is YYNGEE. The CDR3 contains 17 residues. With V trimmed by 1 base and J by 4 bases, 7 bases remained unmatched. The CDR3, as DNA: TGTGCCAGCAGCGTACTTAGCGGGAGGCCGGGCACCGGGGAGCTGTTTTTT. Translating it yields CASSVLSGRPGTGELFF.

V gene TRBV21-1 combines with J gene TRBJ1-4; the table's D call of TRBD1 was not tested on the DNA. TRBV21-1 is designated a pseudogene. The CDR3 has 14 residues. As DNA, the CDR3 is TGTGCCAGCAGCAAAGGGACAGGTAATGAAAAACTGTTTTTT. Translating gives CASSKGTGNEKLFF.

The V and J genes are TRBV10-3 and TRBJ2-1, with 7 bases lining up with TRBD1. This CDR3 spans 16 amino acids. Germline CDR1 and CDR2: ENHRY and SYGVKD. J gave up 1 base and V 0 bases, and 3 bases lay outside the gene matches. As DNA, the CDR3 is TGTGCCATCAGTGAGTCCCGCAGGGGGTCCTACAATGAGCAGTTCTTC. It encodes CAISESRRGSYNEQFF.

This chain uses TRBV9 with TRBJ2-1; TRBD1 matches at 8 bases. The length of the CDR3 is 15 residues. Germline values: CDR1 SGDLS, CDR2 YYNGEE. V gave up 3 bases and J gave up 10 bases; unmatched junction bases: 12. CDR3 in DNA: TGTGCCAGCAGCGAAGATCCGGGACAGGTCGCAGAGCAGTTCTTC. It encodes CASSEDPGQVAEQFF.

This chain connects TRBV7-8 to TRBJ2-2, with D maybe TRBD2 (6 bases). The CDR3 length is 19 residues. Germline V CDR1 and CDR2: SGHVS, FQNEAQ. Deletions cut 2 bases from V and 0 bases from J, with 19 bases between. Written as DNA, the CDR3 is TGTGCCAGCAGCTTATACCCTGGAATCGCGGGACCGAACACCGGGGAGCTGTTTTTT. Translating it yields CASSLYPGIAGPNTGELFF.

The genes are TRBV25-1 and TRBJ1-1; TRBD1 matches at 7 bases. Germline-derived CDR1 and CDR2 are MGHDK and SYGVNS. CDR3 length: 13 residues. J lost 5 bases, V lost 4 bases, and 4 bases had no gene match. This CDR3 reads CASSGGTATEAFF. The CDR3 coding sequence is TGTGCCAGCAGTGGAGGGACAGCTACTGAAGCTTTCTTT.

CDR3 amino acids: CASSLDPGWNTEAFF. The DNA of the CDR3 is TGTGCCAGCAGCTTGGATCCGGGGTGGAACACTGAAGCTTTCTTT. V is TRBV5-8 and J is TRBJ1-1; D not certain. There are 15 residues in the CDR3. In germline, CDR1 is SGHTS, CDR2 YDEGEE. V lost 0 bases, J lost 1 base, and 10 bases lay in between. Based on the CDR3 plus reference TRBV5-8 and TRBJ1-1, the full variable domain is EAGVTQSPTHLIKTRGQQATLRCSPISGHTSVYWYQQALGLGLQFLLWYDEGEERNRGNFPPRFSGRQFPNYSSELNVNALELEDSALYLCASSLDPGWNTEAFFGQGTRLTVV.

This sequence joins TRBV28 and TRBJ2-7; the match to TRBD2 covers 11 bases. Germline trimming cut 3 bases from V and 5 bases from J; bases unmatched to any gene: 6. Germline-derived CDR1 and CDR2 are MDHEN and SYDVKM. The CDR3 covers 15 residues. The CDR3, as DNA: TGTGCCAGCAGTTTGGCGGCTAGCGGGAGGAACGAGCAGTACTTC. Translating gives CASSLAASGRNEQYF. Using reference TRBV28 and TRBJ2-7 for the parts outside the CDR3, the full variable domain is DVKVTQSSRYLVKRTGEKVFLECVQDMDHENMFWYRQDPGLGLRLIYFSYDVKMKEKGDIPEGYSVSREKKERFSLILESASTNQTSMYLCASSLAASGRNEQYFGPGTRLTVT.

The V gene is TRBV2, the J gene TRBJ2-3; maybe TRBD2 (7 bases). This CDR3 has 16 amino acids. Germline CDR1 and CDR2: SNHLY and FYNNEI. V was pared by 6 bases and J by 7 bases, with 23 bases between. CDR3 region: CASSLGEGHHVNTQYF. The CDR3 DNA reads TGTGCCAGCAGCCTAGGGGAGGGACACCATGTCAATACGCAGTATTTT.

The chain links TRBV5-6 to TRBJ2-7; 9 bases are shared with TRBD1. The CDR3 contains 14 residues. Trimming cost V 2 bases and J 5 bases; bases outside gene matches: 5. In germline, CDR1 is SGHDT, CDR2 YYEEEE. The DNA of the CDR3 is TGTGCCAGCAGCTTAGTACAGGGGGCTCACGAGCAGTACTTC. Protein product: CASSLVQGAHEQYF.

The chain has TRBV5-1 and TRBJ2-3, with D maybe TRBD2 (6 bases). CDR3 size: 13 residues. Germline V CDR1 and CDR2: SGHRS, YFSETQ. The germline V and J ends were trimmed by 7 bases and 2 bases, with 11 bases remaining between them. CDR3 sequence reads: CASGGSPTDTQYF. The CDR3 region has the DNA TGCGCCAGCGGGGGGAGCCCCACAGATACGCAGTATTTT.

This rearrangement joins TRBV1 to TRBJ2-7; TRBD1, as called in the table, went unchecked against the DNA. TRBV1 is assigned pseudogene status. The CDR3 is made up of 11 amino acids. The CDR3 nucleotides are TGCACCAGCAGCCCCCGGACAGGGTCAGTCGTC. Protein: CTSSPRTGSVV.

This clone was seen a single time. This CDR3 fails to terminate in the conserved phenylalanine or tryptophan, so it likely reflects a read error. The genes are TRBV5-1 and TRBJ1-1; 8 bases line up with TRBD1. The germline gives CDR1 SGHRS, CDR2 YFSETQ. The V segment lost 6 bases and the J segment 5 bases; nucleotides outside the gene matches: 6. The CDR3 runs 13 residues. CDR3 DNA: TGCGCCAGCACCAGGACAGGGAGGACTGAAGCTTTCCTT. It encodes CASTRTGRTEAFL.

This clone was observed once. This chain uses TRBV5-4 with TRBJ2-2, with 12 bases fitting TRBD2. CDR1 and CDR2 (germline): SGHNT, YYREEE (reference sequence). After removal of 4 bases from V and 4 bases from J, the junction contained 11 bases not matched to a gene. CDR3 length: 18 residues. The CDR3 bases are TGTGCCAGCAGCCCCTGGACTAGCGGGATAGGGCCCACCGGGGAGCTGTTTTTT. Its translation is CASSPWTSGIGPTGELFF.

The chain recombines TRBV27 with TRBJ2-1; the match to TRBD2 covers 8 bases. CDR1 is MNHEY, CDR2 SMNVEV, per germline (reference sequence). The CDR3 loop spans 16 amino acids. V dropped 1 base and J dropped 0; count of bases not matched to a gene: 2. The CDR3 sequence is CASSLFSGTSYNEQFF. DNA of the CDR3: TGTGCCAGCAGTTTATTTAGCGGGACCTCCTACAATGAGCAGTTCTTC.

The chain recombines TRBV28 with TRBJ2-7; weak D call: TRBD1 (6 bases). Trimming cost V 8 bases and J 6 bases, with 20 bases left between them. The CDR3 runs to 14 residues. CDR1 is MDHEN, CDR2 SYDVKM, per germline. The CDR3 protein is CASFPRGEVSEQYF. CDR3 DNA: TGTGCCAGCTTTCCCAGGGGAGAAGTTTCCGAGCAGTACTTC.

This chain links TRBV2 with TRBJ1-2; D perhaps matches TRBD1 (6 bases). Trimming left V 3 bases short and J 5 bases short, with 10 bases between. There are 13 residues in the CDR3. Germline CDR1 is SNHLY and CDR2 is FYNNEI. CDR3 DNA sequence: TGTGCCAGCAGTGAGTTGGACAGTTATGGCTACACCTTC. It specifies CASSELDSYGYTF. The full variable domain, rest sourced from reference TRBV2 and TRBJ1-2, is EPEVTQTPSHQVTQMGQEVILRCVPISNHLYFYWYRQILGQKVEFLVSFYNNEISEKSEIFDDQFSVERPDGSNFTLKIRSTKLEDSAMYFCASSELDSYGYTFGSGTRLTVV.

V is TRBV5-1 and J is TRBJ2-1; TRBD1 matches 9 bases. The CDR3 contains 15 residues. Germline V CDR1 and CDR2: SGHRS, YFSETQ. V was clipped by 5 bases and J by 10 bases; unmatched bases: 13. The CDR3: CASRDGQGIGREQFF. The DNA of the CDR3 is TGCGCCAGCAGGGACGGACAGGGGATAGGGAGGGAGCAGTTCTTC.

This clone has a single count. The chain joins TRBV29-1 to TRBJ2-1; 7 positions agree with TRBD2. Germline values: CDR1 SQVTM, CDR2 ANQGSEA. The ends lost 0 bases at V and 0 bases at J; junction bases unmatched: 5. The CDR3 covers 16 residues. CDR3 loop: CSVEDPGRVSYNEQFF. The CDR3 DNA reads as TGCAGCGTTGAAGATCCGGGGAGGGTCTCCTACAATGAGCAGTTCTTC.

The chain is built from TRBV10-3 and TRBJ2-3; D ambiguous. Germline V gene sequence: CDR1 ENHRY, CDR2 SYGVKD. The CDR3 totals 13 residues. Trimming stripped 6 bases from V and 0 bases from J, with 7 bases between. CDR3 sequence (DNA): TGTGCCATCAGATCGACTAGCACAGATACGCAGTATTTT. This codes for CAIRSTSTDTQYF.